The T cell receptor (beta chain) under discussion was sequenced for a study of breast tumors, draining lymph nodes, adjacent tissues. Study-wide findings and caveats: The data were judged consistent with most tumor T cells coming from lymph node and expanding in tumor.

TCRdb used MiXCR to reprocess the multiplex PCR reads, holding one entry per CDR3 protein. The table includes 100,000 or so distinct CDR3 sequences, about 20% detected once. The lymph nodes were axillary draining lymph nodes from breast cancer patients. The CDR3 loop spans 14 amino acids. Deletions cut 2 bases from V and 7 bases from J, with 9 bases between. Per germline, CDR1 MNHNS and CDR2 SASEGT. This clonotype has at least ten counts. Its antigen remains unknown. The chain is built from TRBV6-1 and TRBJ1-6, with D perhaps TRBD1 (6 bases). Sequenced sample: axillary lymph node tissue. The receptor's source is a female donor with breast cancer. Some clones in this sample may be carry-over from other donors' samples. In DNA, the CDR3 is TGTGCCAGCAGTGAAAGCGGGGGCAATTCACCCCTCCACTTT. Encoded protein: CASSESGGNSPLHF.